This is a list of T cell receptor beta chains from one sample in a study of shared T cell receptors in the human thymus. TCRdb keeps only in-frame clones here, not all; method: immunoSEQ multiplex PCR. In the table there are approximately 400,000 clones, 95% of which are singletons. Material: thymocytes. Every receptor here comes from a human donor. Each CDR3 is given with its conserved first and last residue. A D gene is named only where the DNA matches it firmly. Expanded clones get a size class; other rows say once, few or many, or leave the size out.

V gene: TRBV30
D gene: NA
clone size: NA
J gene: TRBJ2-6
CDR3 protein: CAWQTPSGANVLTF
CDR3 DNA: TGTGCCTGGCAGACACCGTCTGGGGCCAACGTCCTGACTTTC

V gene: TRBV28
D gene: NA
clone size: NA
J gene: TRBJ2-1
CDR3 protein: CASSFLARYLTYNEQFF
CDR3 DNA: TGTGCCAGCAGTTTCCTAGCTAGATACCTGACTTACAATGAGCAGTTCTTC

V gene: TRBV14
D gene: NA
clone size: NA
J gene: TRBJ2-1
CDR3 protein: CASSQDRAGDWIHNEQFF
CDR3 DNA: TGTGCCAGCAGCCAAGATCGGGCAGGGGACTGGATTCACAATGAGCAGTTCTTC

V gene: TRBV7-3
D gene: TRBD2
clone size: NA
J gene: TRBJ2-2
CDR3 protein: CASSQLAGGTGELFF
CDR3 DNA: TGTGCCAGCAGCCAACTAGCGGGAGGCACCGGGGAGCTGTTTTTT

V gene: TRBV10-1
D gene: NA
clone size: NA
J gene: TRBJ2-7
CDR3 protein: CASSERGSAGRQYF
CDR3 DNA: TGCGCCAGCAGTGAGAGGGGGAGCGCGGGAAGGCAGTACTTC

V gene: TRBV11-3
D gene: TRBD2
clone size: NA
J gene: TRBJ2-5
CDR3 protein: CASSSGLAGGQETQYF
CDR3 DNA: TGTGCCAGCAGCTCGGGACTAGCGGGAGGACAAGAGACCCAGTACTTC

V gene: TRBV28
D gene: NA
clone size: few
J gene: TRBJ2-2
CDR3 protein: CASSLIFRGLYTGELFF
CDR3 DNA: TGTGCCAGCAGTTTAATTTTCAGGGGCCTATACACCGGGGAGCTGTTTTTT

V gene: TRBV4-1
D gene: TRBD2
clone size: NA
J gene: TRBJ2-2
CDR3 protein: CASSRKTSPGELFF
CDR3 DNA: TGCGCCAGCAGCCGAAAGACTAGCCCCGGGGAGCTGTTTTTT

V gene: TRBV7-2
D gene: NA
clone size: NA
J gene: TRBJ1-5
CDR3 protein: CASSLIGGPKNQPQHF
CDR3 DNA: TGTGCCAGCAGCTTAATAGGCGGGCCCAAGAATCAGCCCCAGCATTTT

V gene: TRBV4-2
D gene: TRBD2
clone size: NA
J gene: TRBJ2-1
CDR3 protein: CASSQGLAGNHNEQFF
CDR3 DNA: TGTGCCAGCAGCCAGGGACTAGCGGGAAACCACAATGAGCAGTTCTTC

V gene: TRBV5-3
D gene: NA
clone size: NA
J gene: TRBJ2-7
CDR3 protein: CARSPGSRGDYEQYF
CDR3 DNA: TGTGCCAGAAGCCCGGGGAGTCGGGGCGACTACGAGCAGTACTTC

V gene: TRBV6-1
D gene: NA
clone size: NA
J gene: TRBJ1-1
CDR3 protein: CASSEAGEGNTEAFF
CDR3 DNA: TGTGCCAGCAGTGAAGCGGGGGAGGGAAACACTGAAGCTTTCTTT

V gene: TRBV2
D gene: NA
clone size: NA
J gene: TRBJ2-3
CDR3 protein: CASQMGTATQYF
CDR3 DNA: TGTGCCAGCCAAATGGGAACAGCGACGCAGTATTTT

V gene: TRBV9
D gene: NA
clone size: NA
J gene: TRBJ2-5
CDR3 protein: CASSVSRVGPGHQETQYF
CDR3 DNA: TGTGCCAGCAGCGTATCCAGGGTTGGGCCGGGACACCAAGAGACCCAGTACTTC

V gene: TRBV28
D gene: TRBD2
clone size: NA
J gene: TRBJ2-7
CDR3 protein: CASTLGGGGNEQYF
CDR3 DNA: TGTGCCAGCACCCTCGGGGGGGGCGGAAACGAGCAGTACTTC

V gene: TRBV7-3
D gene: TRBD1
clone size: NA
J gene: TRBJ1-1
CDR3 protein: CASRSSEGQETLDHMNTEAFF
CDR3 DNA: TGTGCCAGCAGATCCAGCGAGGGACAGGAGACTCTAGACCACATGAACACTGAAGCTTTCTTT